Here is one T cell receptor (beta chain) with its context. Its specificity is unknown. The study amplified TCR beta CDR3 regions using RNA transcripts. First-round RT-PCR with HTBI primers preceded a second-round multiplex PCR. TCRdb used MiXCR to reprocess the multiplex PCR reads, holding one entry per CDR3 protein. The sample shows approximately 700,000 distinct CDR3 sequences, approximately 40% of them seen only once. The data are from a study of Graves' ophthalmopathy and Graves' hyperthyroidism. The wider study: Peripheral blood was collected at initial diagnosis, before any treatment. Study-wide findings and caveats: The model flagged ophthalmopathy progression at roughly 71% sensitivity and 72% to 80% specificity. Among expanded thyroid clonotypes above 0.001 frequency, most also occurred in blood.

Uncontrolled infections, other autoimmune diseases, pregnancy or lactation barred patients from enrollment. This TCR derives from an adult man with Graves' ophthalmopathy. Source material: peripheral blood.

The CDR3 protein is CSTPTSLSNYEQYF. Written as DNA, the CDR3 is TGCAGTACCCCGACTAGTTTGAGCAACTACGAGCAGTACTTC. V usage is TRBV20-1 and J usage is TRBJ2-7, with a possible D match to TRBD2 (6 bases). This CDR3 has 14 amino acids. Germline values: CDR1 DFQATT, CDR2 SNEGSKA (reference sequence). V dropped 8 bases and J dropped 3 bases, with 20 bases sitting between them.